These 26 T cell receptor beta chains share one sample of origin, sequenced in a study of shared clonotypes between healthy human individuals. Clones were read by immunoSEQ multiplex PCR, and TCRdb kept only the in-frame ones, dropping some. The sample lists roughly 2.5 million clones, about 92% occurring once. Material: naive CD4+ T cells sorted from blood. The subset: CD45RA+ positively selected. These receptors originate from a man aged 18 to 29 in good health.

This sequence joins TRBV6-5 and TRBJ2-3; D is uncertain. The CDR3 has 13 residues. Trimming took off 0 bases at V and 10 bases at J, with 11 bases between the two ends. Per germline, CDR1 MNHEY and CDR2 SVGAGI. DNA for the CDR3: TGTGCCAGCAGTTACTCGGGTGGGGAATCGCAGTATTTT. Residues: CASSYSGGESQYF.

V and J are TRBV4-2 and TRBJ2-5; TRBD2 aligns across 9 bases. Trimming took 8 bases from V and 5 from J; bases not matched to a gene: 15. The germline V gene encodes CDR1 LGHNA and CDR2 YNFKEQ. The CDR3 contains 16 residues. DNA of the CDR3: TGTGCCAGCGGTTCAGATAGCGGGGGCGTTTGGGAGACCCAGTACTTC. Translated, it gives CASGSDSGGVWETQYF.

In DNA form, the CDR3 reads TGTGCCAGCAGTTACCGGCCAGGGATCTACGAGCAGTACTTC. As protein: CASSYRPGIYEQYF. The J gene is TRBJ2-7, the V gene TRBV6-6, with TRBD1 as a possible D gene (5 bases). The germline CDR1 and CDR2 sequences are MNHNY and SVGAGI (reference sequence). Trimming removed 2 bases at V and 3 bases at J, with 11 bases between. The CDR3 is made up of 14 amino acids.

The chain joins TRBV30 to TRBJ2-2, with D possibly TRBD1 on 5 matching bases. V lost 3 bases and J 7 bases, leaving 12 bases between the germline ends. The CDR3 spans 13 residues. Germline V gives CDR1 GTSNPN, CDR2 SVGIG (reference sequence). CDR3 region: CAWSGDSRGELFF. CDR3 in DNA: TGTGCCTGGAGCGGAGACAGCCGCGGGGAGCTGTTTTTT.

This clone appeared once. V and J are TRBV7-9 and TRBJ2-2, with 14 bases lining up with TRBD2. Germline CDR1 is SEHNR and CDR2 is FQNEAQ (reference sequence). This CDR3 is 18 amino acids long. With 5 bases clipped from V and 4 bases from J, the junction kept 9 bases outside the gene matches. CDR3 residues: CASSPGTSGSWGTGELFF. The CDR3 region has the DNA TGTGCCAGCAGCCCCGGGACTAGCGGGAGCTGGGGCACCGGGGAGCTGTTTTTT.

The gene calls are TRBV5-1 and TRBJ2-6; no reliable D call. The germline V and J ends were trimmed by 4 bases and 2 bases, with 7 bases remaining between them. Germline V gene data show CDR1 as SGHRS and CDR2 as YFSETQ. CDR3 length equals 14 residues. Here the CDR3 DNA reads TGCGCCAGCAGCAAGGGTACTGGGGCCAACGTCCTGACTTTC. Protein product: CASSKGTGANVLTF.

The rearrangement links TRBV27 to TRBJ1-6; D is uncertain. Germline-derived CDR1 and CDR2 are MNHEY and SMNVEV (reference sequence). V dropped 6 bases and J dropped 8 bases, with 14 bases sitting between them. CDR3 length equals 14 residues. The CDR3 loop reads CASSSAPGYSPLHF. For the CDR3, the DNA is TGTGCCAGCAGCTCGGCCCCAGGTTATTCACCCCTCCACTTT.

In DNA, the CDR3 is TGCGCCAGCAGCCAAGGACGGGCAGGGGCAGTTTATAATTCACCCCTCCACTTT. This gives the protein CASSQGRAGAVYNSPLHF. The chain carries TRBV4-1 and TRBJ1-6; TRBD1 is a possible D gene (6 bases). CDR1 and CDR2 (germline): MGHRA, YSYEKL. V dropped 1 base and J dropped 4 bases, with 17 bases sitting between them. The CDR3 has 18 residues.

The gene calls are TRBV9 and TRBJ2-7; 8 nucleotides match TRBD1. Germline CDR1 SGDLS, CDR2 YYNGEE. This CDR3 is built from 14 residues. The V gene end was trimmed by 7 bases and the J gene end by 5 bases; junction bases not matched to a gene: 11. In DNA, the CDR3 is TGTGCCAGCCTATTTGGACAGGGACAGGACGAGCAGTACTTC. Its translation is CASLFGQGQDEQYF.

V is TRBV6-5 and J is TRBJ1-5, with no clear D. Trimming cost V 5 bases and J 8 bases, with 7 bases left between them. Per germline, CDR1 MNHEY and CDR2 SVGAGI. This CDR3 region has 11 residues. The chain's CDR3 is CASSEIKPQHF. CDR3 bases: TGTGCCAGCAGTGAAATAAAGCCCCAGCATTTT.

This rearrangement joins TRBV7-6 to TRBJ2-4, with no clear D. The V gene's germline CDR1 is SGHVS and CDR2 FNYEAQ. CDR3 length: 16 amino acids. The germline V and J ends were trimmed by 1 base and 8 bases, with 18 bases remaining between them. CDR3 in amino acids: CASSLVGQSSKDIQYF. The CDR3 nucleotides read TGTGCCAGCAGCTTAGTAGGCCAGAGTAGTAAGGACATTCAGTACTTC.

Worth noting for this clone: Other DNA sequences within the sample encode an identical CDR3. The chain joins TRBV30 to TRBJ1-5; 7 nucleotides line up with TRBD1. This CDR3 is 14 amino acids long. Per germline, CDR1 GTSNPN and CDR2 SVGIG (reference sequence). The V and J ends lost 0 bases and 5 bases, in that order; junction bases with no gene match: 4. The CDR3 sequence is CAWSVGTVDQPQHF. For the CDR3, the DNA is TGTGCCTGGAGTGTCGGGACAGTCGATCAGCCCCAGCATTTT.

The chain couples TRBV10-2 to TRBJ1-2; D possibly corresponds to TRBD1 (5 bases). This CDR3 is built from 15 residues. Germline V CDR1 and CDR2: WSHSY, SAAADI. V dropped 4 bases and J dropped 8 bases, with 20 bases sitting between them. The DNA for the CDR3 is TGCGCCAGCAGTGCCCAACCGGACGGGGGGTACGGCTACACCTTC. It is translated as CASSAQPDGGYGYTF.

V gene TRBV6-5 combines with J gene TRBJ2-2; no clear D. The CDR3 loop spans 14 amino acids. The ends were cut back, 4 bases at V and 4 bases at J, with 10 bases in the middle. The germline CDR1 and CDR2 sequences are MNHEY and SVGAGI. The CDR3, as DNA: TGTGCCAGCAGTTTAGGTCGAGCCACCGGGGAGCTGTTTTTT. Translated: CASSLGRATGELFF.

The chain carries TRBV7-2 and TRBJ2-2, with a tentative D call TRBD2 (6 bases). CDR3 size: 14 residues. The germline V gene has CDR1 SGHTA and CDR2 FQGNSA. V was clipped by 5 bases and J by 5 bases, with 12 bases between them. The CDR3 sequence is CASSEQGGTGELFF. The CDR3 DNA sequence: TGTGCCAGCAGCGAACAAGGAGGGACCGGGGAGCTGTTTTTT.

The V and J genes are TRBV11-2 and TRBJ2-3; 8 positions match TRBD2. With 4 bases clipped from V and 3 bases from J, the junction kept 6 bases outside the gene matches. The V gene's germline CDR1 is SGHAT and CDR2 FQNNGV. The CDR3 spans 15 residues. The CDR3 bases are TGTGCCAGCAGCTCCGGTCAGCGGGGGACAGATACGCAGTATTTT. Amino acids: CASSSGQRGTDTQYF.

The chain uses TRBV5-1 and TRBJ1-3; 8 positions match TRBD1. The CDR3 length is 16 residues. Germline lookup yields CDR1 SGHRS and CDR2 YFSETQ. V dropped 4 bases and J dropped 3; count of bases not matched to a gene: 9. CDR3 protein: CASSPVGQGSGNTIYF. The CDR3 coding sequence is TGCGCCAGCAGCCCCGTAGGACAGGGAAGTGGAAACACCATATATTTT.

This chain connects TRBV19 to TRBJ1-5; TRBD1 matches at 7 bases. From germline, CDR1 is LNHDA and CDR2 SQIVND (reference sequence). The trim removed 8 bases at V and 1 base at J, leaving 2 bases unmatched. This CDR3 has 13 amino acids. CDR3 region: CASGGQSNQPQHF. The CDR3 bases are TGTGCCAGTGGGGGACAGAGCAATCAGCCCCAGCATTTT.

As to this clone: The sample holds other DNA sequences that translate to the same CDR3. The chain couples TRBV6-5 to TRBJ2-7; D could derive from TRBD1 or TRBD2 (5 bases each). The CDR3 covers 12 residues. The V end was cut by 6 bases, the J end by 3 bases, with 9 bases between. Germline lookup yields CDR1 MNHEY and CDR2 SVGAGI. The DNA for the CDR3 is TGTGCCAGCAGCCGGGACGGCTACGAGCAGTACTTC. It encodes CASSRDGYEQYF.

The rearrangement uses TRBV29-1 and TRBJ1-4; 9 bases are a match to TRBD1. The V segment lost 2 bases and the J segment 7 bases; nucleotides outside the gene matches: 5. The CDR3 is 14 residues long. CDR1 is SQVTM, CDR2 ANQGSEA, per germline. CDR3 residues: CSVESGTGFEKLFF. Here the CDR3 DNA reads TGCAGCGTTGAATCCGGGACAGGGTTTGAAAAACTGTTTTTT.

The chain links TRBV27 to TRBJ2-1; no clear D. V lost 2 bases and J 5 bases, leaving 7 bases between the germline ends. Germline CDR1 is MNHEY and CDR2 is SMNVEV (reference sequence). The CDR3 is 13 residues long. The CDR3 reads CASSLVRNNEQFF. The CDR3 coding sequence is TGTGCCAGCAGTTTAGTTCGGAACAATGAGCAGTTCTTC.

V and J are TRBV7-9 and TRBJ1-2; D is unresolved. The length of the CDR3 is 15 residues. Germline CDR1 is SEHNR and CDR2 is FQNEAQ (reference sequence). Trimming stripped 1 base from V and 6 bases from J, with 15 bases between. Here the CDR3 DNA reads TGTGCCAGCAGCTTAGGGGCTGCCCAGACGGATGGCTACACCTTC. Residues: CASSLGAAQTDGYTF.

The chain combines TRBV5-4 with TRBJ2-3, with D possibly being TRBD1 or TRBD2 (6 bases each). Germline V gene sequence: CDR1 SGHNT, CDR2 YYREEE (reference sequence). This CDR3 region has 18 residues. Trimming removed 0 bases from V and 1 base from J, with 18 bases in between. This CDR3 is CASSLDIGGAVGTDTQYF. CDR3 in DNA: TGTGCCAGCAGCTTGGATATCGGGGGCGCAGTGGGCACAGATACGCAGTATTTT.

V usage is TRBV5-4 and J usage is TRBJ2-1; D may be TRBD2 (6 bases). V lost 6 bases and J 2 bases, leaving 15 bases between the germline ends. The CDR3 runs 15 residues. Germline-derived CDR1 and CDR2 are SGHNT and YYREEE (reference sequence). CDR3 sequence (DNA): TGTGCCAGCACCCCGGGGCTAGCGACCTACAATGAGCAGTTCTTC. Its protein product is CASTPGLATYNEQFF.

The rearrangement joins TRBV7-9 to TRBJ2-3; D is unclear. There are 15 residues in the CDR3. Trimming removed 4 bases from V and 0 bases from J, with 11 bases in between. In germline, CDR1 is SEHNR, CDR2 FQNEAQ (reference sequence). This chain's CDR3 is CASSSAGSSTDTQYF. CDR3 nucleotide sequence: TGTGCCAGCAGCTCCGCAGGATCTAGCACAGATACGCAGTATTTT.

The CDR3 bases are TGCGCCAGCAGCTTGGCAGGGGGCGAAGGGACCCAGTACTTC. It yields the protein CASSLAGGEGTQYF. This chain connects TRBV5-1 to TRBJ2-5, with 8 nucleotides matching TRBD1. The V and J ends lost 0 bases and 7 bases, in that order; junction bases with no gene match: 5. This CDR3 region has 14 residues. Germline V gene lookup returns CDR1 SGHRS and CDR2 YFSETQ.